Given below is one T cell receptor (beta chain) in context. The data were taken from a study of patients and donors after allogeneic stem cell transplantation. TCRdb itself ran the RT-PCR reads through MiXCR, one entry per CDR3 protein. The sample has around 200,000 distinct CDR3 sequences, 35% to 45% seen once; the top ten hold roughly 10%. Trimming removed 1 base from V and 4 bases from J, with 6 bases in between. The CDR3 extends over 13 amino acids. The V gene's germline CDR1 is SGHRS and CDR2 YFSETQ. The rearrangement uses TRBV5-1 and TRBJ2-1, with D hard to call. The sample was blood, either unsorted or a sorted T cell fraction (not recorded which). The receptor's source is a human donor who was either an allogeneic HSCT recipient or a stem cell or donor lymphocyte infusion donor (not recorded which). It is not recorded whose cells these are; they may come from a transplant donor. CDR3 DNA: TGCGCCAGCAGCTTGAAACGGTACAATGAGCAGTTCTTC. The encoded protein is CASSLKRYNEQFF. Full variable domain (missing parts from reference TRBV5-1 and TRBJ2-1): KAGVTQTPRYLIKTRGQQVTLSCSPISGHRSVSWYQQTPGQGLQFLFEYFSETQRNKGNFPGRFSGRQFSNSRSEMNVSTLELGDSALYLCASSLKRYNEQFFGPGTRLTVL.